This T cell receptor (beta chain) was retrieved from a study of glioma-infiltrating T cells after dendritic cell vaccination. The length of the CDR3 is 15 residues. Looked up from germline, CDR1 is MNHNY and CDR2 is SVGAGI (reference sequence). Between the trimmed V and J ends, which lost 0 bases and 4 bases, there was a span of 12 bases. The assay was immunoSEQ multiplex PCR, and TCRdb's table has in-frame clones only and misses some. The sample holds tens of thousands of clones; over 75% are singletons and the top ten take under 3%. Patients had residual fresh-frozen tumor tissue and more than two years of survival data. Isocitrate dehydrogenase mutation was absent in all glioblastoma patients.

The receptor comes from a human donor with glioblastoma. The sequences come from blood, collected before dendritic cell vaccination. This chain uses TRBV6-6 with TRBJ1-1; no clear D gene. This CDR3 is CASSYSSSYGTEAFF. The CDR3 region has the DNA TGTGCCAGCAGTTACTCGAGTAGTTACGGCACTGAAGCTTTCTTT.